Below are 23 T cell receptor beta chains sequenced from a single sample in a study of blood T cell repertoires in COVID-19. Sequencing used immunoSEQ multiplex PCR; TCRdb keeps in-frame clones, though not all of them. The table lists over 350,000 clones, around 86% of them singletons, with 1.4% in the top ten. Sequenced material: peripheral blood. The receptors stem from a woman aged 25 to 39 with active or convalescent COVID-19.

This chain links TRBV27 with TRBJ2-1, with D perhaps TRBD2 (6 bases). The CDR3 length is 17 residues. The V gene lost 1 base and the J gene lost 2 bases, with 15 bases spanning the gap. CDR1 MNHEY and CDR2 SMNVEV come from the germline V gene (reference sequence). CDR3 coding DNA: TGTGCCAGCAGTTTATACTGGAGGGACGGTGCCTACAATGAGCAGTTCTTC. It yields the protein CASSLYWRDGAYNEQFF.

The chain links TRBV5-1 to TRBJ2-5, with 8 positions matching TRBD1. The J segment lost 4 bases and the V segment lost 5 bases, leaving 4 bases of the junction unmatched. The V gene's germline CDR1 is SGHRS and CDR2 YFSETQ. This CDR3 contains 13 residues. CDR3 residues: CASSLDRAETQYF. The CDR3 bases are TGCGCCAGCAGTCTGGACAGGGCAGAGACCCAGTACTTC.

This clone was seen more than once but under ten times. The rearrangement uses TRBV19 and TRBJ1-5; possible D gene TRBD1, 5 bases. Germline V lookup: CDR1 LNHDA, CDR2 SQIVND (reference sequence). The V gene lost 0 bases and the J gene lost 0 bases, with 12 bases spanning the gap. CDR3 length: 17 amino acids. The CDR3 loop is CASSIDSGDYSNQPQHF. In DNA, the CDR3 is TGTGCCAGTAGTATAGATTCGGGGGATTATAGCAATCAGCCCCAGCATTTT.

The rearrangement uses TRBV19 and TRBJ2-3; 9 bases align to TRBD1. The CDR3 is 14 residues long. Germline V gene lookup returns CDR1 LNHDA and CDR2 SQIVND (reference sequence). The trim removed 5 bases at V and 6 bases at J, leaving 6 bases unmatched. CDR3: CASSEPTGGDTQYF. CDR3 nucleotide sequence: TGTGCCAGTAGTGAGCCGACAGGGGGGGATACGCAGTATTTT.

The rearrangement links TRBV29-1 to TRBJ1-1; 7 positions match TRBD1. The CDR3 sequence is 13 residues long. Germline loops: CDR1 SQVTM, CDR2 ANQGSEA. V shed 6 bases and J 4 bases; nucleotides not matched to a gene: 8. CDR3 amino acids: CSVGDRAGTEAFF. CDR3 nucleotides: TGCAGCGTGGGAGACAGGGCGGGCACTGAAGCTTTCTTT.

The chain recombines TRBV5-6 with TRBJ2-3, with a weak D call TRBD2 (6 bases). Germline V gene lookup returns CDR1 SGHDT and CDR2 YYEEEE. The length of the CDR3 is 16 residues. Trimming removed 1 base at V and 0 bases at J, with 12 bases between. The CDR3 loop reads CASSLLAAGSTDTQYF. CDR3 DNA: TGTGCCAGCAGCTTGTTGGCGGCGGGGAGCACAGATACGCAGTATTTT. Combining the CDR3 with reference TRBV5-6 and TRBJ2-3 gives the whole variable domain DAGVTQSPTHLIKTRGQQVTLRCSPKSGHDTVSWYQQALGQGPQFIFQYYEEEERQRGNFPDRFSGHQFPNYSSELNVNALLLGDSALYLCASSLLAAGSTDTQYFGPGTRLTVL.

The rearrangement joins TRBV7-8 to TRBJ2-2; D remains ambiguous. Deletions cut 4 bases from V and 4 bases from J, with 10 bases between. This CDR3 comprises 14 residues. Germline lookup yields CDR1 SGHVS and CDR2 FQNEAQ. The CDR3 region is CASSSPSVTGELFF. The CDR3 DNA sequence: TGTGCCAGCAGCTCCCCCAGTGTCACCGGGGAGCTGTTTTTT.

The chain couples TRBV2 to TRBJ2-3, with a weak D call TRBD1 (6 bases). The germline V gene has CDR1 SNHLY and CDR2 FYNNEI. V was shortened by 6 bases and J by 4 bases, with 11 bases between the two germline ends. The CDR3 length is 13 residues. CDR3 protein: CASSTGKSDTQYF. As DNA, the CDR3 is TGTGCCAGCAGCACAGGGAAGTCAGATACGCAGTATTTT.

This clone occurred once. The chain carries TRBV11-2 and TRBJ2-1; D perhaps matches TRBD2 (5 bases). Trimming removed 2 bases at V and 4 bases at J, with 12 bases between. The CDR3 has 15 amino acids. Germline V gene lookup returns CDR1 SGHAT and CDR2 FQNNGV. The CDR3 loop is CASSLSSAAYNEQFF. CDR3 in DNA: TGTGCCAGCAGCTTAAGTAGCGCCGCTTACAATGAGCAGTTCTTC.

The CDR3 reads CSASVTGLLETQYF. The DNA for the CDR3 is TGCAGTGCTAGTGTCACAGGGCTCCTCGAGACCCAGTACTTC. The rearrangement uses TRBV20-1 and TRBJ2-5, with a possible D match to TRBD1 (6 bases). Trimming left V 3 bases short and J 5 bases short, with 16 bases between. This CDR3 has 14 amino acids. The germline gives CDR1 DFQATT, CDR2 SNEGSKA (reference sequence).

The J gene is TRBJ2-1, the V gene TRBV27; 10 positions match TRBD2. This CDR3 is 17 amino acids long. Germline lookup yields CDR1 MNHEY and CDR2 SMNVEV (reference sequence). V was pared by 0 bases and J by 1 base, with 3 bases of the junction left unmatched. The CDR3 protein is CASSLSGLAWSYNEQFF. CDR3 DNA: TGTGCCAGCAGTTTATCGGGACTAGCGTGGTCCTACAATGAGCAGTTCTTC.

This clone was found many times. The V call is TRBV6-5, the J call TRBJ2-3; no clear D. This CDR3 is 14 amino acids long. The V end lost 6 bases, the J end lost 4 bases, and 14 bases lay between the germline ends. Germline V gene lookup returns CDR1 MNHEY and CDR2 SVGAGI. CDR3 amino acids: CASSHGEASDTQYF. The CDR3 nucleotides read TGTGCCAGCAGCCACGGCGAGGCGTCAGATACGCAGTATTTT.

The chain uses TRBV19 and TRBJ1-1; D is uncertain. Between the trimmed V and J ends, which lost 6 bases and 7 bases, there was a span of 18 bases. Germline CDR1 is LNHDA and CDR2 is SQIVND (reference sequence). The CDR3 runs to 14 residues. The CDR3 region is CASRMTEGRGEAFF. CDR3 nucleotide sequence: TGTGCCAGTAGGATGACCGAAGGTCGAGGTGAAGCTTTCTTT.

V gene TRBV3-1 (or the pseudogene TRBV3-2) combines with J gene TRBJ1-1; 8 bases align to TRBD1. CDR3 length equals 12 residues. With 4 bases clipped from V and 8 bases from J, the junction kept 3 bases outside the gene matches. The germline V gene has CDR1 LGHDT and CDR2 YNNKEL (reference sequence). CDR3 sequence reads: CASSPGQDEAFF. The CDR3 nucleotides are TGTGCCAGCAGCCCGGGACAGGACGAAGCTTTCTTT.

The CDR3 loop is CACGSSYNEQFF. For the CDR3, the DNA is TGTGCCTGCGGGAGCTCCTACAATGAGCAGTTCTTC. The genes are TRBV30 and TRBJ2-1, with a weak D call TRBD2 (6 bases). This CDR3 is 12 amino acids long. Trimming removed 6 bases at V and 0 bases at J, with 6 bases between. Germline V gives CDR1 GTSNPN, CDR2 SVGIG (reference sequence). Supplemented by reference TRBV30 and TRBJ2-1, the full variable domain reads SQTIHQWPATLVQPVGSPLSLECTVEGTSNPNLYWYRQAAGRGLQLLFYSVGIGQISSEVPQNLSASRPQDRQFILSSKKLLLSDSGFYLCACGSSYNEQFFGPGTRLTVL.

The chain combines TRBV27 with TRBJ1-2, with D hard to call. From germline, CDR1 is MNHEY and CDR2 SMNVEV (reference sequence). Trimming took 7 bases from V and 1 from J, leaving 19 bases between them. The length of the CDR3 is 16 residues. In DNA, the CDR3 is TGTGCCAGCACCTCTCATGGCCCGGACTTTAACTATGGCTACACCTTC. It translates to CASTSHGPDFNYGYTF.

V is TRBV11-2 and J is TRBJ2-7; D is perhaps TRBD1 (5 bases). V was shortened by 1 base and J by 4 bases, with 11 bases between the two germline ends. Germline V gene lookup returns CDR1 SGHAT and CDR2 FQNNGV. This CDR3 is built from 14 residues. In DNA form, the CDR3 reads TGTGCCAGCAGCTTAGGTTCAGGGTCATACGAGCAGTACTTC. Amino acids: CASSLGSGSYEQYF.

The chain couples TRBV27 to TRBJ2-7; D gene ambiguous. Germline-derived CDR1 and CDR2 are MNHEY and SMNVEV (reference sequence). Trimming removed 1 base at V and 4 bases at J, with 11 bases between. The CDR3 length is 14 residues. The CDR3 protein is CASSLLANFYEQYF. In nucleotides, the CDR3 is TGTGCCAGCAGTTTATTGGCCAATTTTTACGAGCAGTACTTC.

CDR3 residues: CASSGPPGRDYEQYF. CDR3 DNA: TGTGCCAGCAGCGGCCCCCCAGGTCGGGACTACGAGCAGTACTTC. The V gene is TRBV13, the J gene TRBJ2-7, with a weak D call TRBD2 (5 bases). Germline CDR1 and CDR2: PRHDT and FYEKMQ (reference sequence). The V end lost 5 bases, the J end lost 3 bases, and 17 bases lay between the germline ends. CDR3 size: 15 residues.

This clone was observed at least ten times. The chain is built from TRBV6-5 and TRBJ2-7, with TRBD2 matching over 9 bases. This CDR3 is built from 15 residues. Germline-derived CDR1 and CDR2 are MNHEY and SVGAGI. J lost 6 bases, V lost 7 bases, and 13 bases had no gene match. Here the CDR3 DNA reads TGTGCCAGCACCCCTAACCCGGGACTAGCAGGCGAGCAGTACTTC. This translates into CASTPNPGLAGEQYF.

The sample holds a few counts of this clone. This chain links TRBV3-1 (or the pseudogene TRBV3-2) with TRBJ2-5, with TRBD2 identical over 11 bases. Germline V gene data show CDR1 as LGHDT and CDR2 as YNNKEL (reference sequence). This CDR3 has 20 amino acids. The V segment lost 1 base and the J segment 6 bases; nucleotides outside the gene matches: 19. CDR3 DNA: TGTGCCAGCAGCCAAGCCTACCTCGCCGGGACTAGCGGTTTCCAGAAGACCCAGTACTTC. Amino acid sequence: CASSQAYLAGTSGFQKTQYF.

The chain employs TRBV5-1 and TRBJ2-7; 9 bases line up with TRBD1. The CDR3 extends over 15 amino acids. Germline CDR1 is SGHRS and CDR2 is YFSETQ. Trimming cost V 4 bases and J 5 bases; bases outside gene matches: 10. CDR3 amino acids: CASSLTGTGTHEQYF. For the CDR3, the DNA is TGCGCCAGCAGCCTAACCGGGACAGGGACCCACGAGCAGTACTTC.

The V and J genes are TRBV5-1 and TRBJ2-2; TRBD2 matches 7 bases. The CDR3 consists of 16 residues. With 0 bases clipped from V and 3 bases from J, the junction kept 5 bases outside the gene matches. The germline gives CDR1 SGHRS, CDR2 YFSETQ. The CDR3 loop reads CASSLEGAGDTGELFF. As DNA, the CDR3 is TGCGCCAGCAGCTTGGAAGGGGCGGGGGACACCGGGGAGCTGTTTTTT.